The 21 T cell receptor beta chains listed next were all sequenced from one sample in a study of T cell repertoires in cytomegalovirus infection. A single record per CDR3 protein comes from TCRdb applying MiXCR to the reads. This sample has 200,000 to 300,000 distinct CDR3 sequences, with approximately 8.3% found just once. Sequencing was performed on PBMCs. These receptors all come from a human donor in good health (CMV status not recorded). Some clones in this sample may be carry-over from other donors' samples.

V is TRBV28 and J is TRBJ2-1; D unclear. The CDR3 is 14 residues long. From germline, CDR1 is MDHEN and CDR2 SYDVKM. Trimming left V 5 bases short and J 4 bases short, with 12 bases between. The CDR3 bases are TGTGCCAGCAGTGCCCCCGTGGGATACAATGAGCAGTTCTTC. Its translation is CASSAPVGYNEQFF.

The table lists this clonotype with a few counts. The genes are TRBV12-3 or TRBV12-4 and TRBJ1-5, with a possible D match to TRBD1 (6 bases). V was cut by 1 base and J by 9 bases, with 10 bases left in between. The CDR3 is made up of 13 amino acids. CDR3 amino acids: CASSLEQGLPQHF. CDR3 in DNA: TGTGCCAGCAGTTTAGAACAGGGACTGCCCCAGCATTTT.

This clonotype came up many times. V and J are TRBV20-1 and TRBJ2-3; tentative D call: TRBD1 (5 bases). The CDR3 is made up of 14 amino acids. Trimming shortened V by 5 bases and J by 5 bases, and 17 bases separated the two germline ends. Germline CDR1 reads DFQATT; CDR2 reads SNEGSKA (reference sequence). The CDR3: CSALIQGRGDTQYF. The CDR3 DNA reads TGCAGTGCTCTGATCCAGGGCAGAGGAGATACGCAGTATTTT.

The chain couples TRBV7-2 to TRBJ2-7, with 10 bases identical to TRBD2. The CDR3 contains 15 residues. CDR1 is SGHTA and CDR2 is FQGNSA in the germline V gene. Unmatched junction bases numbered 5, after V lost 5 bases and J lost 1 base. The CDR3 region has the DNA TGTGCCAGCAGCCTTAGCGGGGGGCAATCCTACGAGCAGTACTTC. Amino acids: CASSLSGGQSYEQYF. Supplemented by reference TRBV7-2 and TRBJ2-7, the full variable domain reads GAGVSQSPSNKVTEKGKDVELRCDPISGHTALYWYRQSLGQGLEFLIYFQGNSAPDKSGLPSDRFSAERTGGSVSTLTIQRTQQEDSAVYLCASSLSGGQSYEQYFGPGTRLTVT.

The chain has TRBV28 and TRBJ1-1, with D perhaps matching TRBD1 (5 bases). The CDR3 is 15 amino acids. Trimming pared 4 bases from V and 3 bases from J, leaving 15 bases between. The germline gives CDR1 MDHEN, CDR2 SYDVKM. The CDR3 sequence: CASSSSSAGDTEAFF. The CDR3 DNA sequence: TGTGCCAGCAGTTCTTCCTCGGCGGGGGACACTGAAGCTTTCTTT.

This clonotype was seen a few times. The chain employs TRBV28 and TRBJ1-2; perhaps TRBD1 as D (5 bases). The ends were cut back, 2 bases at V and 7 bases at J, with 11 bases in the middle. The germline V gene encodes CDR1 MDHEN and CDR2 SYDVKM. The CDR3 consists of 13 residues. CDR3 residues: CASSLPGLGGYTF. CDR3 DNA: TGTGCCAGCAGTTTACCGGGGCTGGGTGGCTACACCTTC.

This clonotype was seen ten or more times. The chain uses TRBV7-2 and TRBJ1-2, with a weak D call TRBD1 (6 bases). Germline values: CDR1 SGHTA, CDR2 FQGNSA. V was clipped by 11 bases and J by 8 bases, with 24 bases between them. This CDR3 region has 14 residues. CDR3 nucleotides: TGTGCCCGACAAGAAAATGGGGGCCCTTACGGCTACACCTTC. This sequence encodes CARQENGGPYGYTF. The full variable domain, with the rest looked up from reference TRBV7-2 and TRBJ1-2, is GAGVSQSPSNKVTEKGKDVELRCDPISGHTALYWYRQSLGQGLEFLIYFQGNSAPDKSGLPSDRFSAERTGGSVSTLTIQRTQQEDSAVYLCARQENGGPYGYTFGSGTRLTVV.

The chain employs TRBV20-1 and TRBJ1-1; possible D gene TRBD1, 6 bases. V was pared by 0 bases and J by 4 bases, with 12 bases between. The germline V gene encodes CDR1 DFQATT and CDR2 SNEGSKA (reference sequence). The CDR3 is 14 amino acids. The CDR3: CSARDRGIGTEAFF. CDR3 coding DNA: TGCAGTGCTAGAGACAGGGGAATCGGCACTGAAGCTTTCTTT.

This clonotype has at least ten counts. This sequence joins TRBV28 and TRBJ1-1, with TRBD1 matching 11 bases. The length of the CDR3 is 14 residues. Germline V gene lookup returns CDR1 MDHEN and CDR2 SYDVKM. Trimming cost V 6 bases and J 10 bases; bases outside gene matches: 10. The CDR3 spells CASRPFGQGAGAFF. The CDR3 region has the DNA TGTGCCAGCAGACCCTTTGGACAGGGGGCAGGAGCTTTCTTT.

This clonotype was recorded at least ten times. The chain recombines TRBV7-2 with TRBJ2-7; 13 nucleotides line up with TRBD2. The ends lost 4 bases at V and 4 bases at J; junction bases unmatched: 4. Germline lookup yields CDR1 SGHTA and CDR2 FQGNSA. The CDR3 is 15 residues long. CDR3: CASSWGLAGSYEQYF. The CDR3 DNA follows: TGTGCCAGCAGCTGGGGACTAGCGGGATCATACGAGCAGTACTTC.

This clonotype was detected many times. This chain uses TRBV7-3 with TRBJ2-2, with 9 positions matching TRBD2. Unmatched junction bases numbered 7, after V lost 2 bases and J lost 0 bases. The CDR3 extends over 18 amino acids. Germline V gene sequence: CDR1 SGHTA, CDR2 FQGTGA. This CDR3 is CASSLDGLAGANTGELFF. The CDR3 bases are TGTGCCAGCAGCTTAGATGGGTTAGCGGGGGCGAACACCGGGGAGCTGTTTTTT. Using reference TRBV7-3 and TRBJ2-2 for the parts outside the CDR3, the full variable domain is GAGVSQTPSNKVTEKGKYVELRCDPISGHTALYWYRQSLGQGPEFLIYFQGTGAADDSGLPNDRFFAVRPEGSVSTLKIQRTERGDSAVYLCASSLDGLAGANTGELFFGEGSRLTVL.

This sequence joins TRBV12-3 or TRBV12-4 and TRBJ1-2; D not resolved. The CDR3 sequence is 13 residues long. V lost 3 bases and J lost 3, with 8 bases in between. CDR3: CASSFRQHYGYTF. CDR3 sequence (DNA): TGTGCCAGCAGTTTTCGTCAGCACTATGGCTACACCTTC.

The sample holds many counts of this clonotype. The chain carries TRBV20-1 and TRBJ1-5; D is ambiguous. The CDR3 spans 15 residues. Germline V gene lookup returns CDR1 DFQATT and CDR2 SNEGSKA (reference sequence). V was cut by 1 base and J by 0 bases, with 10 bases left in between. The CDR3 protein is CSARAYTSSNQPQHF. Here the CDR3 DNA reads TGCAGTGCTAGAGCTTACACCTCTAGCAATCAGCCCCAGCATTTT.

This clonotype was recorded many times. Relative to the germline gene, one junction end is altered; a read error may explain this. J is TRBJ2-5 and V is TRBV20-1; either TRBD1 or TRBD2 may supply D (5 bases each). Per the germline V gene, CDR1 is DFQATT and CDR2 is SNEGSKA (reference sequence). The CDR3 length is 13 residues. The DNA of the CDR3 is TGCAGTGCTAGAGCGGGACCCCAACAGACCCAGTACTTC. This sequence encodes CSARAGPQQTQYF.

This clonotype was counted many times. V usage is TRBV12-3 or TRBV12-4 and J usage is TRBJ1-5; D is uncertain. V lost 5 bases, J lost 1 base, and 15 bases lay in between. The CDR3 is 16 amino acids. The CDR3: CASSPRAEQSNQPQHF. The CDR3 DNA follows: TGTGCCAGCAGTCCGAGGGCCGAGCAAAGCAATCAGCCCCAGCATTTT.

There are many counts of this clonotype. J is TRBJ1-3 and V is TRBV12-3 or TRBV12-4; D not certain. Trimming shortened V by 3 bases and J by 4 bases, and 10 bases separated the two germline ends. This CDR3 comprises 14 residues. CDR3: CASSLAGGGNTIYF. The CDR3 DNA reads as TGTGCCAGCAGTTTGGCAGGTGGGGGAAACACCATATATTTT.

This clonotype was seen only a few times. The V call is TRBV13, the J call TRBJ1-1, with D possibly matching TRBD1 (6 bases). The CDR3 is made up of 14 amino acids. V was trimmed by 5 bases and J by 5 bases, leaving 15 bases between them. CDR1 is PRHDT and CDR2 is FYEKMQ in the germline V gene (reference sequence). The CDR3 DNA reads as TGTGCCAGCAGCCGGGGGGCTAGGGGGACTGAAGCTTTCTTT. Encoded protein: CASSRGARGTEAFF.

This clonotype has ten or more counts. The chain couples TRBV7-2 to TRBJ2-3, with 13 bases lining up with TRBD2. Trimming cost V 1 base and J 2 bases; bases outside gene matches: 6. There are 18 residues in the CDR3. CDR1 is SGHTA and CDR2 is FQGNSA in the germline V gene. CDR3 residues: CASSLDALAGGYTDTQYF. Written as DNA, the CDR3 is TGTGCCAGCAGCTTAGATGCACTAGCGGGGGGGTACACAGATACGCAGTATTTT. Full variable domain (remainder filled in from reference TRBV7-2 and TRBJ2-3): GAGVSQSPSNKVTEKGKDVELRCDPISGHTALYWYRQSLGQGLEFLIYFQGNSAPDKSGLPSDRFSAERTGGSVSTLTIQRTQQEDSAVYLCASSLDALAGGYTDTQYFGPGTRLTVL.

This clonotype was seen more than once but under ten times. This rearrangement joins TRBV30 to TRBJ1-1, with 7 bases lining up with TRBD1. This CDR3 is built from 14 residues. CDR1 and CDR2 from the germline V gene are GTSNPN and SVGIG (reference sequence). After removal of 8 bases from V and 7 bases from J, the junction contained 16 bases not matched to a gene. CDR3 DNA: TGTGCCGTCGCTCCGGGACAGCGTCCACTTGAAGCTTTCTTT. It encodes CAVAPGQRPLEAFF.

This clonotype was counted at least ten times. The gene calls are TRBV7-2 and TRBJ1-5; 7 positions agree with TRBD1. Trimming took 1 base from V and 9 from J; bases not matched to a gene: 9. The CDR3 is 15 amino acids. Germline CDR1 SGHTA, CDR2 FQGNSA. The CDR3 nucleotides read TGTGCCAGCAGCTTAGGAAAAGCAGGGGGAAGGCCCCAGCATTTT. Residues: CASSLGKAGGRPQHF. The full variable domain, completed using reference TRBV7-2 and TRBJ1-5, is GAGVSQSPSNKVTEKGKDVELRCDPISGHTALYWYRQSLGQGLEFLIYFQGNSAPDKSGLPSDRFSAERTGGSVSTLTIQRTQQEDSAVYLCASSLGKAGGRPQHFGDGTRLSIL.

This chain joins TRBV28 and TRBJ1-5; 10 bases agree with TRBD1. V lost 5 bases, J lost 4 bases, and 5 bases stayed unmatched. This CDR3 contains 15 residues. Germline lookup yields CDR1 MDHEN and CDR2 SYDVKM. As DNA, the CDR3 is TGTGCCAGCAGTCCCCGGGGACAGGGGAATCAGCCCCAGCATTTT. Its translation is CASSPRGQGNQPQHF.